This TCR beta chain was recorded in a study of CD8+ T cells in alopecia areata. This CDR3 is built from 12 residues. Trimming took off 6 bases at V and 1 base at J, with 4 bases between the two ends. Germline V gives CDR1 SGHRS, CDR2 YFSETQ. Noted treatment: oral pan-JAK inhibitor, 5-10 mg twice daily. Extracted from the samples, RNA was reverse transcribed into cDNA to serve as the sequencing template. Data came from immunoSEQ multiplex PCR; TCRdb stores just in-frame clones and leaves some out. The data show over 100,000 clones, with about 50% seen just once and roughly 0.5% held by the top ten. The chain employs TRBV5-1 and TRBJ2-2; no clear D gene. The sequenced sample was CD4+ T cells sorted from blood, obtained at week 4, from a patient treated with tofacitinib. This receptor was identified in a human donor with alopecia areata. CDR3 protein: CASIQNTGELFF. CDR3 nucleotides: TGCGCCAGCATACAGAACACCGGGGAGCTGTTTTTT.